This passage covers 24 T cell receptor beta chains from one sample sequenced in a study of T cell repertoires in cytomegalovirus infection. Each CDR3 protein is one row after TCRdb ran MiXCR on the reads. The sample carries about 230,000 distinct CDR3 sequences, approximately 22% recorded once. The sample was CD8+ T cells from PBMCs. These receptors originate from a human donor in good health (CMV status not recorded). Some clones in this sample may be carry-over from other donors' samples.

The chain uses TRBV7-9 and TRBJ1-2; D remains ambiguous. CDR3 length: 14 residues. In germline, CDR1 is SEHNR, CDR2 FQNEAQ (reference sequence). Trimming left V 0 bases short and J 3 bases short, with 8 bases between. The CDR3, as DNA: TGTGCCAGCAGCTTAGCTCCGATATACTATGGCTACACCTTC. This encodes CASSLAPIYYGYTF.

This chain links TRBV27 with TRBJ1-6; 7 bases align to TRBD1. Germline V CDR1 and CDR2: MNHEY, SMNVEV (reference sequence). The CDR3 sequence is 14 residues long. V lost 6 bases, J lost 9 bases, and 8 bases stayed unmatched. The CDR3 region has the DNA TGTGCCAGCAGGGACAGGAGTCTTGGTTCACCCCTCCACTTT. This translates into CASRDRSLGSPLHF.

This clonotype was counted a few times. The V call is TRBV2, the J call TRBJ1-2, with a weak D call TRBD1 (5 bases). The CDR3 is 15 amino acids. Germline V CDR1 and CDR2: SNHLY, FYNNEI. The V end was cut by 2 bases, the J end by 4 bases, with 14 bases between. The CDR3 coding sequence is TGTGCCAGCAGTGAATATTCGGGGCAAGGCTATGGCTACACCTTC. This sequence encodes CASSEYSGQGYGYTF.

The table lists this clonotype with a few counts. This chain links TRBV2 with TRBJ1-6; D is ambiguous. This CDR3 has 14 residues. CDR1 and CDR2 (germline): SNHLY, FYNNEI. V dropped 8 bases and J dropped 5 bases, with 13 bases sitting between them. CDR3 region: CASHGRVNNSPLHF. CDR3 bases: TGTGCCAGCCATGGACGGGTTAATAATTCACCCCTCCACTTT.

In its sample, this clonotype was seen a few times. The CDR3 bases are TGTGCCAGCAGCGCCCGGACGGAGGGCACATACAATGAGCAGTTCTTC. It encodes CASSARTEGTYNEQFF. The genes are TRBV9 and TRBJ2-1, with a tentative D call TRBD2 (6 bases). V was clipped by 3 bases and J by 4 bases, with 17 bases between them. The CDR3 totals 16 residues. The germline V gene has CDR1 SGDLS and CDR2 YYNGEE.

V gene TRBV5-1 combines with J gene TRBJ2-7, with a possible D match to TRBD2 (5 bases). The CDR3 length is 15 residues. V was pared by 4 bases and J by 2 bases, with 16 bases between. From germline, CDR1 is SGHRS and CDR2 YFSETQ. CDR3: CASSPSPGNPYEQYF. CDR3 DNA: TGCGCCAGCAGCCCCAGTCCGGGAAATCCCTACGAGCAGTACTTC.

Only a few counts were recorded for this clonotype. This sequence joins TRBV6-6 and TRBJ2-7, with D possibly matching TRBD1 (5 bases). CDR3 length: 15 amino acids. The V and J ends lost 2 bases and 2 bases respectively, with 13 bases between them. Germline V gene lookup returns CDR1 MNHNY and CDR2 SVGAGI (reference sequence). The CDR3 bases are TGTGCCAGCAGTTACGGTCTTCAGGGAACCTACGAGCAGTACTTC. Translation: CASSYGLQGTYEQYF.

This chain links TRBV20-1 with TRBJ1-2, with unresolved D. The germline gives CDR1 DFQATT, CDR2 SNEGSKA (reference sequence). V dropped 3 bases and J dropped 3 bases, with 14 bases sitting between them. This CDR3 region has 14 residues. Here the CDR3 reads CSASRRLEDYGYTF. The CDR3 DNA is TGCAGTGCTAGTAGGCGGCTTGAGGACTATGGCTACACCTTC.

Many counts were recorded for this clonotype. This chain uses TRBV7-4 with TRBJ1-5; D uncertain. The V and J ends lost 2 bases and 2 bases respectively, with 10 bases between them. Germline CDR1 SGHVT, CDR2 SQSDAQ. The CDR3 is made up of 15 amino acids. The DNA for the CDR3 is TGTGCCAGCAGCTTACGGGGTATCGGCAATCAGCCCCAGCATTTT. Its translation is CASSLRGIGNQPQHF.

This clonotype was detected a few times. The chain combines TRBV6-6 with TRBJ2-1; D unclear. The CDR3 runs 12 residues. The germline CDR1 and CDR2 sequences are MNHNY and SVGAGI (reference sequence). V lost 5 bases to trimming and J lost 3 bases, with 5 bases between them. The DNA of the CDR3 is TGTGCCAGCAGTCCGAACTACAATGAGCAGTTCTTC. As protein: CASSPNYNEQFF.

This chain connects TRBV24-1 to TRBJ2-1; TRBD2 aligns across 10 bases. Trimming removed 3 bases from V and 4 bases from J; junction bases left unmatched: 5. The germline V gene encodes CDR1 KGHDR and CDR2 SFDVKD. This CDR3 has 16 residues. The CDR3 reads CATSDPGLADYNEQFF. Here the CDR3 DNA reads TGTGCCACCAGTGATCCCGGACTAGCGGATTACAATGAGCAGTTCTTC.

This clonotype was counted a single time. V and J are TRBV5-5 and TRBJ1-1; D is unresolved. The CDR3 loop spans 12 amino acids. Trimming removed 5 bases from V and 6 bases from J, with 11 bases in between. Germline CDR1 and CDR2: SGHKS and YYEKEE (reference sequence). CDR3 sequence: CASRAGLSEAFF. In nucleotides, the CDR3 is TGTGCCAGCAGAGCGGGATTGTCTGAAGCTTTCTTT.

In regard to this clonotype: The junction departs from germline at one end; a sequencing error may be responsible. The gene calls are TRBV28 and TRBJ1-1; D remains unclear. The CDR3 has 15 residues. Germline CDR1 MDHEN, CDR2 SYDVKM. The CDR3 coding sequence is TGTGCCAGCAGTTTACCGGAAGGAACAGACACTGAAGCTTCCTTT. Translation gives CASSLPEGTDTEASF.

A few counts support this clonotype. The V gene is TRBV2, the J gene TRBJ2-2; TRBD1 matches 9 bases. CDR1 and CDR2 from the germline V gene are SNHLY and FYNNEI. Trimming cost V 8 bases and J 5 bases; bases outside gene matches: 9. The CDR3 runs to 15 residues. In DNA, the CDR3 is TGTGCCAGCGACTCCGGGACAGGGAGAACCGGGGAGCTGTTTTTT. Its translation is CASDSGTGRTGELFF.

This clonotype was observed many times. This chain joins TRBV7-3 and TRBJ1-1; the D is unclear. This CDR3 is 14 amino acids long. Germline V gene data show CDR1 as SGHTA and CDR2 as FQGTGA. V shed 2 bases and J shed 1 base, with 8 bases lying between them. This CDR3 is CASSLGFQNTEAFF. The CDR3 coding sequence is TGTGCCAGCAGCTTAGGTTTCCAGAACACTGAAGCTTTCTTT.

V usage is TRBV20-1 and J usage is TRBJ1-1, with D unresolved. Germline V gene data show CDR1 as DFQATT and CDR2 as SNEGSKA (reference sequence). Deletions cut 0 bases from V and 5 bases from J, with 10 bases between. The CDR3 is 13 residues long. Written as DNA, the CDR3 is TGCAGTGCTAGAGATGGAATTCGGACTGAAGCTTTCTTT. This encodes CSARDGIRTEAFF.

The rearrangement joins TRBV20-1 to TRBJ2-1; TRBD1 matches at 7 bases. CDR1 and CDR2 (germline): DFQATT, SNEGSKA (reference sequence). This CDR3 has 16 amino acids. The ends lost 3 bases at V and 1 base at J; junction bases unmatched: 9. In DNA form, the CDR3 reads TGCAGTGCTAGCCTTCACGACAGGGTTTCCTACAATGAGCAGTTCTTC. Amino acid sequence: CSASLHDRVSYNEQFF.

V is TRBV6-2 or TRBV6-3 and J is TRBJ2-5, with a possible D match to TRBD2 (6 bases). The CDR3 extends over 14 amino acids. Looked up from germline, CDR1 is MNHEY and CDR2 is SVGEGT. The ends were cut back, 7 bases at V and 3 bases at J, with 15 bases in the middle. The CDR3 reads CASNPAGGKETQYF. Here the CDR3 DNA reads TGTGCCAGCAACCCAGCCGGAGGGAAAGAGACCCAGTACTTC.

This clonotype was counted ten times or more. The chain employs TRBV7-8 and TRBJ2-2; 10 nucleotides agree with TRBD2. Germline CDR1 and CDR2: SGHVS and FQNEAQ. The V segment lost 5 bases and the J segment 3 bases; nucleotides outside the gene matches: 6. The CDR3 runs to 16 residues. The CDR3 nucleotides are TGTGCCAGCAGCGATATAGCGGGGGGATACACCGGGGAGCTGTTTTTT. This codes for CASSDIAGGYTGELFF. Complete variable domain (other parts from reference TRBV7-8 and TRBJ2-2): GAGVSQSPRYKVAKRGQDVALRCDPISGHVSLFWYQQALGQGPEFLTYFQNEAQLDKSGLPSDRFFAERPEGSVSTLKIQRTQQEDSAVYLCASSDIAGGYTGELFFGEGSRLTVL.

This clonotype has just a few counts. J is TRBJ2-7 and V is TRBV7-8, with TRBD2 as a possible D gene (5 bases). V dropped 1 base and J dropped 6 bases, with 10 bases sitting between them. Germline V CDR1 and CDR2: SGHVS, FQNEAQ. The CDR3 length is 13 residues. In nucleotides, the CDR3 is TGTGCCAGCAGCTTAGGAGGGTTGGCCGAGCAGTACTTC. It translates to CASSLGGLAEQYF.

The chain couples TRBV7-9 to TRBJ1-2; the D is unclear. Trimming shortened V by 5 bases and J by 8 bases, and 21 bases separated the two germline ends. Germline-derived CDR1 and CDR2 are SEHNR and FQNEAQ (reference sequence). The CDR3 extends over 15 amino acids. The CDR3 sequence: CASSPTLDQDQGYTF. The CDR3, as DNA: TGTGCCAGCAGCCCGACCCTGGACCAGGACCAAGGCTACACCTTC.

The J gene is TRBJ2-7, the V gene TRBV5-4; 9 nucleotides agree with TRBD2. Per the germline V gene, CDR1 is SGHNT and CDR2 is YYREEE (reference sequence). This CDR3 contains 16 residues. The V segment lost 2 bases and the J segment 4 bases; nucleotides outside the gene matches: 10. CDR3 protein: CASSLGLAGSGYEQYF. The CDR3 DNA follows: TGTGCCAGCAGCTTAGGGCTAGCGGGGAGCGGGTACGAGCAGTACTTC. Full variable domain (remainder filled in from reference TRBV5-4 and TRBJ2-7): ETGVTQSPTHLIKTRGQQVTLRCSSQSGHNTVSWYQQALGQGPQFIFQYYREEENGRGNFPPRFSGLQFPNYSSELNVNALELDDSALYLCASSLGLAGSGYEQYFGPGTRLTVT.

This clonotype was counted at least ten times. This chain connects TRBV7-9 to TRBJ2-7, with 8 bases aligning to TRBD2. CDR3 length equals 16 residues. From germline, CDR1 is SEHNR and CDR2 FQNEAQ (reference sequence). V was pared by 4 bases and J by 7 bases, with 15 bases of the junction left unmatched. The CDR3 protein is CASSWVTSGPFKEQYF. The DNA for the CDR3 is TGTGCCAGCAGCTGGGTCACTAGCGGCCCATTTAAGGAGCAGTACTTC.

The chain couples TRBV4-1 to TRBJ2-7; 9 nucleotides match TRBD2. V shed 5 bases, J shed 5 bases, and the junction held 7 bases outside the gene matches. Germline V gives CDR1 MGHRA, CDR2 YSYEKL. The CDR3 totals 14 residues. CDR3 DNA sequence: TGCGCCAGCAGCTTTAGCGGGGGACGAGACGAGCAGTACTTC. Amino acids: CASSFSGGRDEQYF.